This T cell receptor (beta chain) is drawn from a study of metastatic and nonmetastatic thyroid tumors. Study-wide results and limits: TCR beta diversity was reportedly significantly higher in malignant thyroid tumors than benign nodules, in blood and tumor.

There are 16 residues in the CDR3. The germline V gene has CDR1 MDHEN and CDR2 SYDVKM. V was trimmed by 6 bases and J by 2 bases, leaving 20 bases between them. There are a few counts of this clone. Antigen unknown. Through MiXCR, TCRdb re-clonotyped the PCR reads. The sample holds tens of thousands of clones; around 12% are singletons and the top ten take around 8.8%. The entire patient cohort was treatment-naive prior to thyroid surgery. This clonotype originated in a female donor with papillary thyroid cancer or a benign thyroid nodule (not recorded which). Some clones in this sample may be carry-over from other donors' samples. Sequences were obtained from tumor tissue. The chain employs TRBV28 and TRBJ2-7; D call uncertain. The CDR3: CASSLAVGKDPYEQYF. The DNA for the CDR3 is TGTGCCAGCAGCCTTGCGGTGGGGAAGGACCCCTACGAGCAGTACTTC.